One sample yielded the 23 T cell receptor beta chains listed below, sequenced in a study of T cell responses to AZD1222 COVID-19 vaccine. Some clones are missing from TCRdb's copy, which holds only in-frame ones; the method was immunoSEQ multiplex PCR. The sample records about 94,000 clones, about 85% being singletons. The starting material was peripheral blood, obtained 28 days after the second AZD1222 dose. The receptors derive from an adult who received the AZD1222 COVID-19 vaccine.

The chain joins TRBV5-1 to TRBJ2-7; no clear D gene. The V end was cut by 4 bases, the J end by 6 bases, with 14 bases between. Germline assignment: CDR1 SGHRS and CDR2 YFSETQ. The CDR3 sequence is 13 residues long. This CDR3 reads CASSPSSLVEQYF. For the CDR3, the DNA is TGCGCCAGCAGCCCTTCGTCGCTGGTCGAGCAGTACTTC.

The chain carries TRBV30 and TRBJ2-1; D gene uncertain. CDR1 is GTSNPN and CDR2 is SVGIG in the germline V gene (reference sequence). The V and J ends lost 0 bases and 9 bases respectively, with 9 bases between them. This CDR3 is built from 12 residues. CDR3 DNA: TGTGCCTGGAGTGTTTTTTCGGGTGAGCAGTTCTTC. Protein sequence: CAWSVFSGEQFF.

The gene calls are TRBV11-3 and TRBJ2-7; possible D gene TRBD2, 5 bases. Germline V lookup: CDR1 SGHNT, CDR2 YENEEA. This CDR3 region has 15 residues. V lost 0 bases and J 3 bases, leaving 12 bases between the germline ends. The CDR3 coding sequence is TGTGCCAGCAGCTTAGATCAAGGACGGGACTACGAGCAGTACTTC. Amino acid sequence: CASSLDQGRDYEQYF.

This chain connects TRBV28 to TRBJ2-3, with 13 bases that match TRBD2. Germline CDR1 MDHEN, CDR2 SYDVKM. V shed 4 bases and J 6 bases; nucleotides not matched to a gene: 10. This CDR3 has 17 amino acids. CDR3 DNA sequence: TGTGCCAGCAGTTCCCCGTACGGACTAGCGGGAGCGGATACGCAGTATTTT. Amino acids: CASSSPYGLAGADTQYF.

CDR3 protein: CATSGPGETFLHF. CDR3 sequence (DNA): TGTGCCACCAGTGGTCCGGGCGAGACTTTTCTCCACTTT. The gene calls are TRBV24-1 and TRBJ1-6, with D unclear. CDR1 KGHDR and CDR2 SFDVKD come from the germline V gene. The ends were cut back, 5 bases at V and 16 bases at J, with 17 bases in the middle. The CDR3 covers 13 residues.

This chain connects TRBV5-1 to TRBJ2-1, with 9 nucleotides matching TRBD1. CDR3 size: 16 residues. From germline, CDR1 is SGHRS and CDR2 YFSETQ. With 1 base clipped from V and 3 bases from J, the junction kept 5 bases outside the gene matches. The CDR3 spells CASSLMLTGGYNEQFF. CDR3 DNA: TGCGCCAGCAGCTTGATGCTGACAGGGGGCTACAATGAGCAGTTCTTC. The full variable domain, in which reference TRBV5-1 and TRBJ2-1 provide the parts outside the CDR3, is KAGVTQTPRYLIKTRGQQVTLSCSPISGHRSVSWYQQTPGQGLQFLFEYFSETQRNKGNFPGRFSGRQFSNSRSEMNVSTLELGDSALYLCASSLMLTGGYNEQFFGPGTRLTVL.

In its sample, this clone was seen a few times. This chain joins TRBV12-3 or TRBV12-4 and TRBJ1-5, with D unclear. V gave up 1 base and J gave up 10 bases, with 11 bases separating them. This CDR3 has 13 residues. The CDR3 DNA reads as TGTGCCAGCAGTTTAGGCAGCAGTGAACCCCAGCATTTT. Translated: CASSLGSSEPQHF.

The CDR3 is CASSGQYNTEAFF. As DNA, the CDR3 is TGTGCCAGCAGCGGACAATATAACACTGAAGCTTTCTTT. This chain joins TRBV7-9 and TRBJ1-1; possibly TRBD1 for D (5 bases). This CDR3 has 13 amino acids. With 5 bases removed from V and 2 bases from J, the gap between germline ends came to 9 bases. Germline V gene sequence: CDR1 SEHNR, CDR2 FQNEAQ (reference sequence).

The chain links TRBV7-9 to TRBJ1-5; TRBD1 matches 7 bases. This CDR3 has 14 residues. Germline CDR1 and CDR2: SEHNR and FQNEAQ (reference sequence). The ends lost 4 bases at V and 3 bases at J; junction bases unmatched: 3. The CDR3 bases are TGTGCCAGCAGCTCAGGGGGTTTCAATCAGCCCCAGCATTTT. Protein: CASSSGGFNQPQHF. Complete variable domain (other parts from reference TRBV7-9 and TRBJ1-5): DTGVSQNPRHKITKRGQNVTFRCDPISEHNRLYWYRQTLGQGPEFLTYFQNEAQLEKSRLLSDRFSAERPKGSFSTLEIQRTEQGDSAMYLCASSSGGFNQPQHFGDGTRLSIL.

This clone appeared a few times. The chain recombines TRBV5-6 with TRBJ2-1, with 11 bases identical to TRBD2. The J segment lost 8 bases and the V segment lost 5 bases, leaving 6 bases of the junction unmatched. The CDR3 has 14 residues. The germline V gene encodes CDR1 SGHDT and CDR2 YYEEEE. CDR3 protein: CASRTSGGAYEQFF. CDR3 nucleotide sequence: TGTGCCAGCAGAACTAGCGGGGGCGCCTATGAGCAGTTCTTC.

The V call is TRBV5-8, the J call TRBJ2-7; 10 bases fit TRBD2. With 4 bases clipped from V and 1 base from J, the junction kept 5 bases outside the gene matches. The CDR3 sequence is 15 residues long. Germline lookup yields CDR1 SGHTS and CDR2 YDEGEE. CDR3 protein: CASSTTSGASYEQYF. DNA of the CDR3: TGTGCCAGCAGCACAACTAGCGGGGCTTCCTACGAGCAGTACTTC. Filled out from reference TRBV5-8 and TRBJ2-7, the complete variable domain reads EAGVTQSPTHLIKTRGQQATLRCSPISGHTSVYWYQQALGLGLQFLLWYDEGEERNRGNFPPRFSGRQFPNYSSELNVNALELEDSALYLCASSTTSGASYEQYFGPGTRLTVT.

The V and J genes are TRBV7-9 and TRBJ1-4; D might be TRBD1 (6 bases). Trimming stripped 5 bases from V and 3 bases from J, with 13 bases between. Looked up from germline, CDR1 is SEHNR and CDR2 is FQNEAQ (reference sequence). This CDR3 is 15 amino acids long. DNA for the CDR3: TGTGCCAGCAGCCAAGGACAGTCCGCTAATGAAAAACTGTTTTTT. Protein product: CASSQGQSANEKLFF.

This chain links TRBV24-1 with TRBJ2-3; D is undetermined. This CDR3 contains 13 residues. V shed 5 bases and J shed 2 bases, with 7 bases lying between them. CDR1 is KGHDR and CDR2 is SFDVKD in the germline V gene. The CDR3 loop is CATSVGSTDTQYF. For the CDR3, the DNA is TGTGCCACCAGTGTAGGTTCCACAGATACGCAGTATTTT.

The CDR3: CASSLGTGNEKLFF. The CDR3 coding sequence is TGTGCCAGCAGCCTCGGGACAGGGAATGAAAAACTGTTTTTT. The V call is TRBV11-2, the J call TRBJ1-4, with 9 bases identical to TRBD1. In germline, CDR1 is SGHAT, CDR2 FQNNGV. V lost 5 bases and J lost 5; bases outside the gene matches: 3. This CDR3 has 14 amino acids.

The genes are TRBV5-1 and TRBJ2-7, with 9 bases matching TRBD2. CDR1 is SGHRS, CDR2 YFSETQ, per germline. The V and J ends lost 0 bases and 4 bases, in that order; junction bases with no gene match: 5. CDR3 length equals 15 residues. CDR3 sequence (DNA): TGCGCCAGCAGCTTGGGGACTAGCGATTGGTACGAGCAGTACTTC. As protein: CASSLGTSDWYEQYF.

CDR3 protein: CASSPLGGYGYTF. CDR3 DNA: TGTGCCAGTAGCCCTTTGGGGGGCTATGGCTACACCTTC. This chain uses TRBV19 with TRBJ1-2; perhaps TRBD1 as D (5 bases). CDR1 is LNHDA and CDR2 is SQIVND in the germline V gene (reference sequence). The CDR3 totals 13 residues. With 6 bases removed from V and 4 bases from J, the gap between germline ends came to 12 bases.

CDR3 amino acids: CASSQSGYNQPQHF. CDR3 nucleotide sequence: TGTGCCAGCAGCCAATCTGGATACAATCAGCCCCAGCATTTT. The V gene is TRBV4-2, the J gene TRBJ1-5, with D unresolved. Germline CDR1 reads LGHNA; CDR2 reads YNFKEQ. The CDR3 runs 14 residues. V was pared by 2 bases and J by 3 bases, with 8 bases between.

The J gene is TRBJ2-7, the V gene TRBV3-1 (or the pseudogene TRBV3-2), with 10 bases aligning to TRBD2. The CDR3 has 13 amino acids. V lost 1 base, J lost 6 bases, and 0 bases stayed unmatched. Per the germline V gene, CDR1 is LGHDT and CDR2 is YNNKEL (reference sequence). For the CDR3, the DNA is TGTGCCAGCAGCCAAGGACTAGCGGGCGAGCAGTACTTC. It specifies CASSQGLAGEQYF.

This chain uses TRBV3-1 (or the pseudogene TRBV3-2) with TRBJ2-7; D might be TRBD2 (6 bases). Germline lookup yields CDR1 LGHDT and CDR2 YNNKEL (reference sequence). V shed 1 base and J shed 9 bases, with 7 bases lying between them. The CDR3 loop spans 11 amino acids. The CDR3, as DNA: TGTGCCAGCAGCCAAGGGACTATGCAGTACTTC. Its translation is CASSQGTMQYF.

J is TRBJ2-7 and V is TRBV4-3; 16 bases are shared with TRBD2. The CDR3 length is 18 residues. After removal of 3 bases from V and 3 bases from J, the junction contained 8 bases not matched to a gene. CDR1 LGHNA and CDR2 YSLEER come from the germline V gene. CDR3 DNA: TGCGCCAGCAGCCAGTATCCCGGGACTAGCGGGAGGGACTACGAGCAGTACTTC. Translated: CASSQYPGTSGRDYEQYF.

As concerns this clone: At one of its ends the junction is not consistent with the germline gene, which may arise from a read error. V usage is TRBV7-7 and J usage is TRBJ1-1; D unclear. The germline V gene has CDR1 SSHAT and CDR2 FNYEAQ (reference sequence). The CDR3 runs to 13 residues. The chain's CDR3 is CASSLTGNTEAFF. The CDR3 coding sequence is TGTGCTAGCAGCTTGACTGGGAACACTGAAGCTTTCTTT.

The V and J genes are TRBV19 and TRBJ1-4, with D hard to call. Per germline, CDR1 LNHDA and CDR2 SQIVND (reference sequence). The CDR3 has 16 amino acids. The V and J ends lost 5 bases and 0 bases respectively, with 13 bases between them. CDR3 protein: CASSPLREATNEKLFF. The CDR3 DNA reads TGTGCCAGTAGTCCCCTCCGCGAAGCAACTAATGAAAAACTGTTTTTT.

The V call is TRBV6-6, the J call TRBJ2-1; D assignment may be TRBD1 or TRBD2 (5 bases each). Trimming left V 4 bases short and J 6 bases short, with 16 bases between. Germline values: CDR1 MNHNY, CDR2 SVGAGI (reference sequence). This CDR3 spans 15 amino acids. The CDR3 reads CASSSTGTLPNEQFF. In DNA form, the CDR3 reads TGTGCCAGCAGTTCGACCGGGACCCTGCCCAATGAGCAGTTCTTC.